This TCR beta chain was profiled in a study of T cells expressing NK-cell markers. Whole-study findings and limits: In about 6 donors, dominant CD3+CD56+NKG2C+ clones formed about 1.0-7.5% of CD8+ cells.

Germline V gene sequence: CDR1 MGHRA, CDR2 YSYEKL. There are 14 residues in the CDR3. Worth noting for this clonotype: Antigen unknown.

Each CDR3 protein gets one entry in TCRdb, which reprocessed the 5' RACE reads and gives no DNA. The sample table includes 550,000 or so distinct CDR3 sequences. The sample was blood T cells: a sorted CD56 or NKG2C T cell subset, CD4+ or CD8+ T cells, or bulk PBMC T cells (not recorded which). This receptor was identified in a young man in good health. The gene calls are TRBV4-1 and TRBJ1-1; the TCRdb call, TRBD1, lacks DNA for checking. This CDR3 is CASSPQDRATEAFF.